This TCR beta chain was found in a study of blood T cell repertoires in COVID-19. At the level of the study: Nucleic acid was either cDNA or gDNA, and it came from T cells, B-cell-depleted T cells, or PBMCs.

The germline V gene encodes CDR1 SEHNR and CDR2 FQNEAQ (reference sequence). The V end was cut by 4 bases, the J end by 1 base, with 8 bases between. The CDR3 is 15 amino acids. Sequencing used immunoSEQ multiplex PCR; TCRdb keeps in-frame clones, though not all of them. This table holds tens of thousands of clones, 82% found once. This TCR was sampled from a woman aged 60-70 years with acute or convalescent COVID-19. Sequenced sample: peripheral blood. The J gene is TRBJ2-6, the V gene TRBV7-9; tentatively, D is TRBD1 (5 bases). The CDR3 nucleotides read TGTGCCAGCAGCTCTCGACAGTCTGGGGCCAACGTCCTGACTTTC. Protein: CASSSRQSGANVLTF.